A single sample is the source of the 3 T cell receptor beta chains below, sequenced in a study of cytomegalovirus exposure and HLA in healthy donors. Profiling relied on immunoSEQ multiplex PCR, and the TCRdb table lists in-frame clones only, not all of them. The repertoire has just over 65,000 clones, 95% to 97% of them found once; the top ten carry about 1.5%. Sequencing was done on a sample of PBMCs. The source of these receptors is a woman aged 18-29 years in good health and CMV-seropositive.

This chain joins TRBV6-6 and TRBJ2-5, with a weak D call TRBD2 (6 bases). The V end lost 6 bases, the J end lost 4 bases, and 12 bases lay between the germline ends. Germline-derived CDR1 and CDR2 are MNHNY and SVGAGI (reference sequence). CDR3 length: 13 residues. This CDR3 is CASSLGLGETQYF. The CDR3 DNA follows: TGTGCCAGCAGCCTGGGACTGGGAGAGACCCAGTACTTC.

The chain is built from TRBV11-2 and TRBJ1-4; D gene unclear. Germline assignment: CDR1 SGHAT and CDR2 FQNNGV. The CDR3 totals 15 residues. V was cut by 0 bases and J by 7 bases, with 12 bases left in between. The CDR3 here is CASSLEWQVGEKLFF. The CDR3 DNA follows: TGTGCCAGCAGCTTAGAATGGCAGGTCGGTGAAAAACTGTTTTTT.

V usage is TRBV7-3 and J usage is TRBJ1-2, with a possible D match to TRBD1 (6 bases). Germline V gene lookup returns CDR1 SGHTA and CDR2 FQGTGA. V was trimmed by 5 bases and J by 4 bases, leaving 17 bases between them. The CDR3 is 15 residues long. CDR3 coding DNA: TGTGCCAGCAGCCCCGGACAGTGGAGCGTCTATGGCTACACCTTC. Translation: CASSPGQWSVYGYTF. The variable domain in full, with the rest retrieved from reference TRBV7-3 and TRBJ1-2, is GAGVSQTPSNKVTEKGKYVELRCDPISGHTALYWYRQSLGQGPEFLIYFQGTGAADDSGLPNDRFFAVRPEGSVSTLKIQRTERGDSAVYLCASSPGQWSVYGYTFGSGTRLTVV.